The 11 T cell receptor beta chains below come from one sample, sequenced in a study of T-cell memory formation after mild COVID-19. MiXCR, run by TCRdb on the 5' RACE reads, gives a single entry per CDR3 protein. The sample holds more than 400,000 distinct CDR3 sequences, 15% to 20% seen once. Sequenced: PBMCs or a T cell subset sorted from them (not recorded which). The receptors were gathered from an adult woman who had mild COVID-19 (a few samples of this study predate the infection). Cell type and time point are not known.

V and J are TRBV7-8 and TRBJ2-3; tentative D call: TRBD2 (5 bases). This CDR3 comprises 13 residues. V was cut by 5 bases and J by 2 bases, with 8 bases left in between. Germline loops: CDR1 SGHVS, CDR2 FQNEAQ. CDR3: CASSGRDTDTQYF. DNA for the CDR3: TGTGCCAGCAGCGGCCGGGACACAGATACGCAGTATTTT.

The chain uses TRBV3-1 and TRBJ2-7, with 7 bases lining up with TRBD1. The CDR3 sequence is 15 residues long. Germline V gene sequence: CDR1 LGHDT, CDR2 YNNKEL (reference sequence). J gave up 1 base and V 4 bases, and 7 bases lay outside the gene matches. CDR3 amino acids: CASSPLQGPSYEQYF. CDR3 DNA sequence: TGTGCCAGCAGCCCCCTACAGGGGCCATCCTACGAGCAGTACTTC.

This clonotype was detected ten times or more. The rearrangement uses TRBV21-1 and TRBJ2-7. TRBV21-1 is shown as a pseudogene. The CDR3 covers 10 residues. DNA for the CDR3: TGTGCCAGCAGCCCCTACGAGCAGTACTTC. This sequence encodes CASSPYEQYF.

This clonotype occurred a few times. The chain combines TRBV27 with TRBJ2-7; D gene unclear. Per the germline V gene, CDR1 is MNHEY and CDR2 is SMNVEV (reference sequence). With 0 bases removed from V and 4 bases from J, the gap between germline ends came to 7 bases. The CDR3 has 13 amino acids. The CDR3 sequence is CASSLSIGYEQYF. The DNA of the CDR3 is TGTGCCAGCAGTTTATCGATTGGTTACGAGCAGTACTTC.

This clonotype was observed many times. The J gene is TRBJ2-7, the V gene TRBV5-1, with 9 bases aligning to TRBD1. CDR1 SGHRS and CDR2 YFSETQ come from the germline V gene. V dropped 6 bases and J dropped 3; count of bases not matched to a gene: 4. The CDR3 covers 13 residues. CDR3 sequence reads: CASNRDRDYEQYF. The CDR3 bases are TGCGCCAGCAACCGGGACAGGGACTACGAGCAGTACTTC.

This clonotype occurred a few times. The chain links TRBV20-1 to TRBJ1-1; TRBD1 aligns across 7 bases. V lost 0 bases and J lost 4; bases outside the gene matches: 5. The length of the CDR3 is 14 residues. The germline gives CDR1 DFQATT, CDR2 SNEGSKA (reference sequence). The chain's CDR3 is CSARDTGTVTEAFF. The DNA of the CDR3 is TGCAGTGCTAGAGATACAGGGACAGTCACTGAAGCTTTCTTT.

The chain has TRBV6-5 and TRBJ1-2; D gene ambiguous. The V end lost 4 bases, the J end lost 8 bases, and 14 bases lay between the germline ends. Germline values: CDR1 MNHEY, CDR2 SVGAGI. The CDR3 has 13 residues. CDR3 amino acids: CASSSSVWNGYTF. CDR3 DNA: TGTGCCAGCAGTTCCTCGGTTTGGAACGGCTACACCTTC.

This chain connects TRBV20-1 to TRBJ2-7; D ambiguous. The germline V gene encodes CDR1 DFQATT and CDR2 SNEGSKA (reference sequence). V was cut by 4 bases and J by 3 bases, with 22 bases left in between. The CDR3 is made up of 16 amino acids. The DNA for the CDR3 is TGCAGTGCTACCCCCGTTAAAGGGCTAACCTACTACGAGCAGTACTTC. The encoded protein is CSATPVKGLTYYEQYF.

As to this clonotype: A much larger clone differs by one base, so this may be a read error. The CDR3 is CASSPWTDHETQYF. CDR3 in DNA: TGTGCCAGCAGCCCTTGGACAGACCACGAGACCCAGTACTTC. J is TRBJ2-5 and V is TRBV7-2, with a tentative D call TRBD1 (6 bases). Germline V gene lookup returns CDR1 SGHTA and CDR2 FQGNSA. The CDR3 sequence is 14 residues long.

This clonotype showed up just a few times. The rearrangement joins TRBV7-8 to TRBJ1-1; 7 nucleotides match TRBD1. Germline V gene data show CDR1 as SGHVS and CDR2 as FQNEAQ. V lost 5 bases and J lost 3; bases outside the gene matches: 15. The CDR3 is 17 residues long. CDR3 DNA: TGTGCCAGCAGCGGCCCTAGAAGGGGGCGCGAGGACACTGAAGCTTTCTTT. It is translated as CASSGPRRGREDTEAFF.

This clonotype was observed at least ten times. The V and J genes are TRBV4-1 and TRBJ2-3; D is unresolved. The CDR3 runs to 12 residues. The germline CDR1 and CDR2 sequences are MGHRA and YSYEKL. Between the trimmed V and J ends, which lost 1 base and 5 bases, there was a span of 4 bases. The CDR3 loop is CASSQVIDTQYF. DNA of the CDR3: TGCGCCAGCAGCCAAGTTATAGATACGCAGTATTTT.